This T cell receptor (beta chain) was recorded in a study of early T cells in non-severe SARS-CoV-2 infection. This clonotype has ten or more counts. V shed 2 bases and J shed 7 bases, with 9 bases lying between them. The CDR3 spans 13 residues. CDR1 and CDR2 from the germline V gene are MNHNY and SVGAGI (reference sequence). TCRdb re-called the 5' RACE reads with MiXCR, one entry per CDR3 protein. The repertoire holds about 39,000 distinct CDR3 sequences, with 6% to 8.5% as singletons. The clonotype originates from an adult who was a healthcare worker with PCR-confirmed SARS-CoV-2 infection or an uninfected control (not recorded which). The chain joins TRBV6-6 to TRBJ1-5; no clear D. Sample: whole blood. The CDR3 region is CASSYAEEQPQHF. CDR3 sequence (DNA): TGTGCCAGCAGTTACGCGGAGGAACAGCCCCAGCATTTT.